The present TCR beta chain was sequenced within a study of brain T cells in children with intractable seizures. This clone was detected only a few times. Sequenced by immunoSEQ multiplex PCR; TCRdb stores in-frame clones only, minus some. The sample contains around 340,000 clones, more than 85% of which appear only once. Time point of the sample: blood from clinic visit 5 months post-surgery; TSC patient then seizure free. Only cases whose brain tissue showed the highest T cell transcript signatures were sequenced. Pre-surgery treatment included at least one anti-epileptic drug. The receptor comes from a boy in the first two years of life with tuberous sclerosis and intractable seizures. Sample: peripheral blood, taken approximately 5 months after surgery.

CDR3 region: CASSPGTKYQPQHF. The DNA of the CDR3 is TGTGCCAGCAGTCCCGGGACAAAATATCAGCCCCAGCATTTT. The chain recombines TRBV6-5 with TRBJ1-5; tentative D call: TRBD1 (6 bases). Deletions cut 5 bases from V and 5 bases from J, with 13 bases between. The CDR3 covers 14 residues. Germline CDR1 reads MNHEY; CDR2 reads SVGAGI.